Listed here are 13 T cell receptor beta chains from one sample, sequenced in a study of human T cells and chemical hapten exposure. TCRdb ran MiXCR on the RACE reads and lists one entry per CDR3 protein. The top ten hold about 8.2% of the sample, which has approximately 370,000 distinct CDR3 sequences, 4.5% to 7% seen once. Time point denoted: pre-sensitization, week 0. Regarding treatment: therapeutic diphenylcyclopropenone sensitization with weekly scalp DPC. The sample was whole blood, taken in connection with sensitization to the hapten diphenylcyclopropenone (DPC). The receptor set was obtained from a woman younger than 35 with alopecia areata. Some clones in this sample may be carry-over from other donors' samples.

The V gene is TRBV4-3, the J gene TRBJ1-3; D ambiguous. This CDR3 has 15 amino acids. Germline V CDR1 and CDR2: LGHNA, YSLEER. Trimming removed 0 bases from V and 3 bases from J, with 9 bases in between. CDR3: CASSQEQHLGNTIYF. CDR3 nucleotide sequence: TGCGCCAGCAGCCAAGAACAGCACCTTGGAAACACCATATATTTT.

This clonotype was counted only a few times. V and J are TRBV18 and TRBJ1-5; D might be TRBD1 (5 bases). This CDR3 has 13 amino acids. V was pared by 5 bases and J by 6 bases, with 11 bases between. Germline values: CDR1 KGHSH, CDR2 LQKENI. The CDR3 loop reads CASSRGSSQPQHF. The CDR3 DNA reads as TGTGCCAGCTCAAGGGGTTCGAGTCAGCCCCAGCATTTT.

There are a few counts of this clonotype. Written as DNA, the CDR3 is TGTGCCAGCAGCCAAGATCTACCTCGGGGGTACAATGAGCAGTTCTTC. Translating it yields CASSQDLPRGYNEQFF. This chain connects TRBV3-1 to TRBJ2-1; tentatively, D is TRBD2 (6 bases). This CDR3 spans 16 amino acids. V was shortened by 0 bases and J by 4 bases, with 13 bases between the two germline ends. Germline V CDR1 and CDR2: LGHDT, YNNKEL (reference sequence).

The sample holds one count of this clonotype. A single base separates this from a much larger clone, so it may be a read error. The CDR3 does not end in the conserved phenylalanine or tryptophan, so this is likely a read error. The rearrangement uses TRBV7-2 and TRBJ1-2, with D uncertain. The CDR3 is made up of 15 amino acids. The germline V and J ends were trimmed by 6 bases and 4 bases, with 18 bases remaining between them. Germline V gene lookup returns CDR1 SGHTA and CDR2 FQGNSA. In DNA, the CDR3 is TGTGCCAGCAGAACAGAAGCCAAACAAATCTATGGCTACACCTTA. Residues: CASRTEAKQIYGYTL.

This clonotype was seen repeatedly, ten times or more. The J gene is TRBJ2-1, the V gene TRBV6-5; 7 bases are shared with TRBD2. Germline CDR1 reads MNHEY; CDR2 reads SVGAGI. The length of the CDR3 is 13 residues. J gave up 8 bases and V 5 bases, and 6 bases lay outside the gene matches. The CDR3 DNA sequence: TGTGCCAGCAGTCCTGACGGACTAGATGAGCAGTTCTTC. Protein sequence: CASSPDGLDEQFF.

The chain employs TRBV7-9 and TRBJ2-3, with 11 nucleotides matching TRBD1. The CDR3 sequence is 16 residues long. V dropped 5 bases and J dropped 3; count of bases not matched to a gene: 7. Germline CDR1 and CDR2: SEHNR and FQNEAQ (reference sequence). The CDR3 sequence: CASSARTGGATDTQYF. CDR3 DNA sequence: TGTGCCAGCAGCGCCCGGACAGGGGGCGCGACAGATACGCAGTATTTT.

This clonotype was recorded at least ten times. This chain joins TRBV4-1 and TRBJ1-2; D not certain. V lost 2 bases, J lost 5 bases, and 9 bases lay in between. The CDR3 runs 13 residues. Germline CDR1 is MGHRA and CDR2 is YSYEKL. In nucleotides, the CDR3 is TGCGCCAGCAGCCAAACAGAGTTATATGGCTACACCTTC. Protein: CASSQTELYGYTF.

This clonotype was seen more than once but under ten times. Written as DNA, the CDR3 is TGTGCCAGCAAAAGGGGCTGGGACACTGAAGCTTTCTTT. It encodes CASKRGWDTEAFF. J is TRBJ1-1 and V is TRBV27; TRBD1 might be the D (5 bases). Germline CDR1 MNHEY, CDR2 SMNVEV (reference sequence). The V gene lost 7 bases and the J gene lost 3 bases, with 12 bases spanning the gap. There are 13 residues in the CDR3.

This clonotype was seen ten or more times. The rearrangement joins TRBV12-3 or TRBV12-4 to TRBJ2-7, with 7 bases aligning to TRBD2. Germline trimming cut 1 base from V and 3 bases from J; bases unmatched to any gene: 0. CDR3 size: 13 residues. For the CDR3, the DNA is TGTGCCAGCAGTTTAGGGACTAGCTACGAGCAGTACTTC. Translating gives CASSLGTSYEQYF.

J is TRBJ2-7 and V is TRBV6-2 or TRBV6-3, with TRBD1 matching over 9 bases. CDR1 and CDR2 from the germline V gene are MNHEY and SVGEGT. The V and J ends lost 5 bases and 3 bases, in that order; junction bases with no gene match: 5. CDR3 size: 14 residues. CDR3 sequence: CASSQTGGIYEQYF. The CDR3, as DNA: TGTGCCAGCAGTCAGACAGGGGGGATCTACGAGCAGTACTTC.

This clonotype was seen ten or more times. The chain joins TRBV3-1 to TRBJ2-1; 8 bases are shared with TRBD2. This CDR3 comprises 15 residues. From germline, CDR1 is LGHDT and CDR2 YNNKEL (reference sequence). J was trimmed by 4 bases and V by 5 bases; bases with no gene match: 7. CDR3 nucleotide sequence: TGTGCCAGCAGCTCCGTGGCGGGGGGTTACAATGAGCAGTTCTTC. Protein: CASSSVAGGYNEQFF.

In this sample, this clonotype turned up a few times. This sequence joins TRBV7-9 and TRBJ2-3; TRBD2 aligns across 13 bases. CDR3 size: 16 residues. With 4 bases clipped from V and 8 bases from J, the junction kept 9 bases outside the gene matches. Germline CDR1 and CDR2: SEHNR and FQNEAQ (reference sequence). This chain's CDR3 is CASSYPTSGGTGTQYF. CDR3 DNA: TGTGCCAGCAGCTACCCGACTAGCGGGGGGACTGGTACGCAGTATTTT.

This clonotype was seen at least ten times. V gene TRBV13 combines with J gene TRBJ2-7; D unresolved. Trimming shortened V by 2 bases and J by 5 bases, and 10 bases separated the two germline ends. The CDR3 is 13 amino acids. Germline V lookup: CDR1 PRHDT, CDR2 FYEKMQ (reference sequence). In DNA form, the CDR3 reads TGTGCCAGCAGCTTACTGAGAGCCCACGAGCAGTACTTC. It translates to CASSLLRAHEQYF.